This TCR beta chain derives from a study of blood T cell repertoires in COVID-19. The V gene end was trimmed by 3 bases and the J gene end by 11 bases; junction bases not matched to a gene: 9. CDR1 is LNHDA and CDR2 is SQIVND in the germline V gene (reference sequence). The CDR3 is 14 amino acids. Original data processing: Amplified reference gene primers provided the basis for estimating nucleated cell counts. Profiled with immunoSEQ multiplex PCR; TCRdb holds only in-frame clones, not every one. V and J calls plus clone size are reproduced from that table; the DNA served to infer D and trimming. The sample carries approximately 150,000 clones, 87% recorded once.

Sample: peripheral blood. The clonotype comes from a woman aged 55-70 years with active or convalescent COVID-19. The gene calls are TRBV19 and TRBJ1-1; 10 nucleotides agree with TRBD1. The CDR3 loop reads CASSIRGTGEKAFF. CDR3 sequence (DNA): TGTGCCAGTAGTATTAGGGGGACAGGGGAGAAGGCTTTCTTT.